Listed below are T cell receptor beta chains from one sample, sequenced in a study of beta chain features in type 1 diabetes. TCRdb's copy holds only in-frame clones and misses some; the assay was immunoSEQ multiplex PCR. The table records 200,000 to 250,000 clones, 27% of them present only once. The specimen sequenced was central memory CD4+ T cells from blood. Receptor source: a man aged 25 to 40 in good health. Each CDR3 is given with its conserved first and last residue.

>TRBJ2-2|14|TRBV5-5
CASSLEAHTGELFF
>TRBJ1-5|14|TRBV10-1
CASSAGPGNQPQHF
>TRBJ1-3|14|TRBV2
CASSEALSGNTIYF
>TRBJ2-2|16|TRBV28
CASRLTGTGLNGELFF
>TRBJ1-6|17|TRBV4-1
CASSQTERDREHSPLHF
>TRBJ2-5|15|TRBV7-9
CASSLGLAFQETQYF
>TRBJ2-3|15|TRBV7-9
CASAPGGGAADTQYF
>TRBJ2-5|15|TRBV7-2
CASSYRQGGKETQYF
>TRBJ2-5|12|TRBV18
CASSLYQETQYF
>TRBJ2-5|18|TRBV4-2
CASSPRGGSGGTQETQYF
>TRBJ2-7|14|TRBV6-6
CASSPTRVAYEQYF
>TRBJ2-1|14|TRBV30
CAWASLSSYNEQFF
>TRBJ1-5|14|TRBV30
CAWSGTVDNQPQHF
>TRBJ2-4|16|TRBV11-2
CASSPTGSQAKNIQYF
>TRBJ2-7|15|TRBV5-1
CASSLWLAGGGEQYF
>TRBJ1-6|13|TRBV19
CASSNNRGSPLHF
>TRBJ2-3|13|TRBV30
CAWSIRGGGTQYF
>TRBJ1-1|11|TRBV20-1
CSGLQNTEAFF
>TRBJ1-1|15|TRBV7-2
CASSPSDRGHTEAFF
>TRBJ2-7|14|TRBV2
CASSVTSGRDEQYF
>TRBJ2-5|12|TRBV7-9
CASSLEEETQYF
>TRBJ2-3|14|TRBV6-6
CASSIGASTDTQYF
>TRBJ1-1|15|TRBV4-3
CASSQEGGRNTEAFF
>TRBJ1-1|13|TRBV29-1
CSVEQARGTEAFF
>TRBJ2-7|14|TRBV6-5
CASSYGAEPYEQYF
>TRBJ2-5|12|TRBV7-2
CASSLGYETQYF
>TRBJ2-5|12|TRBV5-4
CASSRGGETQYF
>TRBJ2-7|14|TRBV7-2
CASSRSPESYEQYF
>TRBJ1-1|12|TRBV5-1
CASRGSHTEAFF
>TRBJ2-7|14|TRBV9
CASSAGQGLYEQYF